Presented here are 14 T cell receptor beta chains from one specimen sequenced in a study of shared clonotypes between healthy human individuals. TCRdb's copy holds only in-frame clones and misses some; the assay was immunoSEQ multiplex PCR. The table has roughly 2.5 million clones, just over 90% seen once; the top ten hold more than 0.12%. The sample comprised naive CD4+ T cells sorted from blood. The subset is: CD45RA+ positively selected. The receptors here all came from a man younger than 30 in good health.

The DNA for the CDR3 is TGTGCCAGCAGTGTAGGGACCGGGACTAGCACAGATACGCAGTATTTT. Amino acids: CASSVGTGTSTDTQYF. This chain joins TRBV6-1 and TRBJ2-3, with D perhaps TRBD2 (6 bases). Per the germline V gene, CDR1 is MNHNS and CDR2 is SASEGT. The CDR3 has 16 amino acids. V lost 4 bases and J lost 0, with 14 bases in between.

V usage is TRBV29-1 and J usage is TRBJ2-1, with D possibly being TRBD1 or TRBD2 (5 bases each). The CDR3 runs 13 residues. Germline V gene lookup returns CDR1 SQVTM and CDR2 ANQGSEA. V shed 3 bases and J shed 4 bases, with 10 bases lying between them. The CDR3 region has the DNA TGCAGCGTTGACTTGGGACGGTACAATGAGCAGTTCTTC. Translated, it gives CSVDLGRYNEQFF.

The V gene is TRBV19, the J gene TRBJ2-7; D might be TRBD1 or TRBD2, each matching 5 bases. Trimming shortened V by 4 bases and J by 3 bases, and 16 bases separated the two germline ends. Germline CDR1 reads LNHDA; CDR2 reads SQIVND (reference sequence). This CDR3 comprises 15 residues. DNA of the CDR3: TGTGCCAGTAGTACTCTCACCGGGGCCCTCTACGAGCAGTACTTC. Encoded protein: CASSTLTGALYEQYF. Drawing the rest from reference TRBV19 and TRBJ2-7, the complete variable domain is DGGITQSPKYLFRKEGQNVTLSCEQNLNHDAMYWYRQDPGQGLRLIYYSQIVNDFQKGDIAEGYSVSREKKESFPLTVTSAQKNPTAFYLCASSTLTGALYEQYFGPGTRLTVT.

This clone appeared once. Other DNA sequences in the sample encode the same CDR3. The CDR3 reads CAIRGGSYEQYF. For the CDR3, the DNA is TGTGCCATCAGGGGAGGCTCCTACGAGCAGTACTTC. The chain carries TRBV10-3 and TRBJ2-7, with D perhaps matching TRBD2 (6 bases). The CDR3 runs 12 residues. Germline V gene sequence: CDR1 ENHRY, CDR2 SYGVKD. V lost 6 bases and J lost 0, with 6 bases in between.

Here the CDR3 DNA reads TGCGCCAGCAGCCAAGGACTACTTAACGAGCAGTACTTC. Translating it yields CASSQGLLNEQYF. V gene TRBV4-3 combines with J gene TRBJ2-5; D might be TRBD2 (5 bases). The last part of the DNA fits TRBJ2-7 better; the J call may be wrong. Germline values: CDR1 LGHNA, CDR2 YSLEER. The CDR3 runs 13 residues.

Comment on this clone: This CDR3 is also generated by other DNA sequences in the sample. The chain has TRBV4-3 and TRBJ2-2, with D unresolved. The germline CDR1 and CDR2 sequences are LGHNA and YSLEER. The V and J ends lost 0 bases and 1 base respectively, with 3 bases between them. The CDR3 length is 14 residues. CDR3 sequence reads: CASSQEMNTGELFF. The CDR3 DNA sequence: TGCGCCAGCAGCCAAGAGATGAACACCGGGGAGCTGTTTTTT.

The chain has TRBV6-5 and TRBJ2-5; no clear D. V dropped 0 bases and J dropped 4 bases, with 12 bases sitting between them. The CDR3 has 15 amino acids. Germline V CDR1 and CDR2: MNHEY, SVGAGI. The DNA of the CDR3 is TGTGCCAGCAGTTACTCTCAGCCCCAACGAGAGACCCAGTACTTC. This sequence encodes CASSYSQPQRETQYF.

The chain links TRBV5-1 to TRBJ2-6; TRBD1 is a possible D gene (6 bases). The V gene's germline CDR1 is SGHRS and CDR2 YFSETQ. V was shortened by 0 bases and J by 0 bases, with 13 bases between the two germline ends. There are 18 residues in the CDR3. The CDR3 sequence is CASSLDGQSTSGANVLTF. CDR3 DNA: TGCGCCAGCAGCTTGGATGGACAGTCTACCTCTGGGGCCAACGTCCTGACTTTC.

The V call is TRBV4-2, the J call TRBJ2-1; 12 bases are a match to TRBD2. Germline lookup yields CDR1 LGHNA and CDR2 YNFKEQ. The CDR3 contains 15 residues. Trimming took 2 bases from V and 7 from J; bases not matched to a gene: 3. CDR3: CASSQLTSGGNEQFF. The CDR3 region has the DNA TGTGCCAGCAGCCAACTGACTAGCGGGGGTAATGAGCAGTTCTTC.

The chain employs TRBV7-2 and TRBJ1-4; perhaps TRBD1 as D (6 bases). V lost 5 bases and J lost 8, with 15 bases in between. CDR3 length: 14 amino acids. Germline-derived CDR1 and CDR2 are SGHTA and FQGNSA. The CDR3 region has the DNA TGTGCCAGCAGCCCGCAGGGGATTTGGGAAAAACTGTTTTTT. Protein sequence: CASSPQGIWEKLFF.

The V call is TRBV7-3, the J call TRBJ2-2; 9 bases are shared with TRBD1. CDR1 is SGHTA, CDR2 FQGTGA, per germline. With 5 bases clipped from V and 5 bases from J, the junction kept 9 bases outside the gene matches. This CDR3 spans 16 amino acids. Written as DNA, the CDR3 is TGTGCCAGCAGCCTGGGTGGGACAGGGCTGACCGGGGAGCTGTTTTTT. Translated, it gives CASSLGGTGLTGELFF.

The rearrangement joins TRBV5-4 to TRBJ2-1, with D possibly being TRBD2 (5 bases). The CDR3 totals 16 residues. Germline V gives CDR1 SGHNT, CDR2 YYREEE (reference sequence). Trimming took off 2 bases at V and 3 bases at J, with 15 bases between the two ends. CDR3 sequence reads: CASSLGGSEGYNEQFF. In DNA, the CDR3 is TGTGCCAGCAGCTTAGGTGGGAGTGAGGGCTACAATGAGCAGTTCTTC. The entire variable domain, with the rest obtained from reference TRBV5-4 and TRBJ2-1, is as follows: ETGVTQSPTHLIKTRGQQVTLRCSSQSGHNTVSWYQQALGQGPQFIFQYYREEENGRGNFPPRFSGLQFPNYSSELNVNALELDDSALYLCASSLGGSEGYNEQFFGPGTRLTVL.

The V and J genes are TRBV28 and TRBJ1-4; a possible D gene is TRBD1 (6 bases). V was pared by 3 bases and J by 7 bases, with 12 bases between. CDR3 length: 14 amino acids. Germline V lookup: CDR1 MDHEN, CDR2 SYDVKM. For the CDR3, the DNA is TGTGCCAGCAGTTTTGGGGGGCTCGGTGAAAAACTGTTTTTT. It is translated as CASSFGGLGEKLFF. Full variable domain (rest looked up from reference TRBV28 and TRBJ1-4): DVKVTQSSRYLVKRTGEKVFLECVQDMDHENMFWYRQDPGLGLRLIYFSYDVKMKEKGDIPEGYSVSREKKERFSLILESASTNQTSMYLCASSFGGLGEKLFFGSGTQLSVL.

The chain recombines TRBV25-1 with TRBJ2-5, with a possible D match to TRBD2 (6 bases). CDR1 and CDR2 from the germline V gene are MGHDK and SYGVNS. CDR3 length: 13 residues. With 4 bases removed from V and 5 bases from J, the gap between germline ends came to 11 bases. CDR3: CASSVPGGETQYF. The CDR3 DNA reads as TGTGCCAGCAGTGTCCCCGGAGGGGAGACCCAGTACTTC.